This T cell receptor beta chain is from a study of shared T cell receptors in the human thymus. Sequenced by immunoSEQ multiplex PCR; TCRdb stores in-frame clones only, minus some. The table shows hundreds of thousands of clones, with around nine tenths occurring only once. Germline V gives CDR1 SGHVS, CDR2 FQNEAQ. This CDR3 contains 13 residues. V gave up 5 bases and J gave up 5 bases, with 12 bases separating them. These data also formed part of another study, on human thymus T cells.

The source of this sequence is a boy in the first two years of life with a congenital heart defect. Sequences were obtained from thymocytes. V usage is TRBV7-8 and J usage is TRBJ1-1, with D perhaps TRBD1 (5 bases). CDR3 nucleotide sequence: TGTGCCAGCAGCCCGGAGGAGGGGACTGAAGCTTTCTTT. It specifies CASSPEEGTEAFF.